The clone carrying this TCR beta chain was detected a few times. This record belongs to a study of blood T cell repertoires in COVID-19. Germline assignment: CDR1 SGHKS and CDR2 YYEKEE (reference sequence). The CDR3 loop spans 17 amino acids. The V and J ends lost 4 bases and 7 bases, in that order; junction bases with no gene match: 10. Sequencing used immunoSEQ multiplex PCR; TCRdb keeps in-frame clones, though not all of them. This table has over 75,000 clones, about 90% appearing once. This chain joins TRBV5-5 and TRBJ2-1; TRBD2 matches 14 bases. Sequenced: peripheral blood. This clonotype originated in a human donor with COVID-19, enrolled during active disease. The donor label of this sample is uncertain. CDR3 region: CASSHRLAGGQGNEQFF. The CDR3 region has the DNA TGTGCCAGCAGCCACCGACTAGCGGGGGGGCAAGGAAATGAGCAGTTCTTC.